Sequencing of this T cell receptor (beta chain) was carried out in a study of CD8 T cells in ankylosing spondylitis. Quantitative 5'-RACE was performed with molecular barcodes, and it yielded the TCR beta libraries. Using its own MiXCR run on the 5' RACE reads, TCRdb lists one record per CDR3 protein. Of 250,000 to 400,000 distinct CDR3 sequences listed, around 10% are singletons. Study findings and constraints: A TCR beta motif made of about eight highly homologous variants seemed typical of ankylosing spondylitis blood. Within matched ankylosing spondylitis synovial fluid, disease-linked clones were reportedly significantly enriched. Earlier reports found some motif variants in synovial fluid and blood in reactive arthritis.

In its sample, this clonotype was seen many times. The antigen is not known. Unmatched junction bases numbered 5, after V lost 3 bases and J lost 6 bases. The length of the CDR3 is 15 residues. Germline V gene sequence: CDR1 DFQATT, CDR2 SNEGSKA (reference sequence). Sample: blood, either unsorted or a sorted T cell fraction (not recorded which). This chain uses TRBV20-1 with TRBJ1-4; 12 nucleotides agree with TRBD1. This TCR was recovered from a female donor with ankylosing spondylitis or in good health (not recorded which). The CDR3: CSARTGTGGDEKLFF. DNA for the CDR3: TGCAGTGCTAGGACCGGGACAGGGGGCGATGAAAAACTGTTTTTT.